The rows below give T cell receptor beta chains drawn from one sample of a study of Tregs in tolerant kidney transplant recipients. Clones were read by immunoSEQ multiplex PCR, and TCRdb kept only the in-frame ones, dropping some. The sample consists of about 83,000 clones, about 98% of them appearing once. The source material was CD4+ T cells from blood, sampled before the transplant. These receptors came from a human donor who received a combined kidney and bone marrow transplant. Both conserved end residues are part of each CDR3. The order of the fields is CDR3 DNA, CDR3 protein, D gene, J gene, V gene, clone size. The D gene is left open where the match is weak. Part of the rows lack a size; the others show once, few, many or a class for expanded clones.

CDR3nt: TGTGCCAGCAGCGTGACAGGGACGAACGAGCAGTACTTC
CDR3aa: CASSVTGTNEQYF
d_gene: TRBD1
j_gene: TRBJ2-7
v_gene: TRBV9
abundance: NA

CDR3nt: TGTGCCAGCAGTGAATACGGGGGTATAGGCACAGATACGCAGTATTTT
CDR3aa: CASSEYGGIGTDTQYF
d_gene: NA
j_gene: TRBJ2-3
v_gene: TRBV25-1
abundance: NA

CDR3nt: TGCGCCAGCAGCCAAGAAGGACTCGTTTCCTACGAGCAGTACTTC
CDR3aa: CASSQEGLVSYEQYF
d_gene: NA
j_gene: TRBJ2-7
v_gene: TRBV4-1
abundance: NA

CDR3nt: TGTGCCAGCAGCTTAGAGGCTAGCGGGGGGCGGGAGACCCAGTACTTC
CDR3aa: CASSLEASGGRETQYF
d_gene: TRBD2
j_gene: TRBJ2-5
v_gene: TRBV11-2
abundance: once

CDR3nt: TGTGCCTGGAGGGCTTTAGGGAAACGGGGGATGGACACTGAAGCTTTCTTT
CDR3aa: CAWRALGKRGMDTEAFF
d_gene: NA
j_gene: TRBJ1-1
v_gene: TRBV30
abundance: NA

CDR3nt: TGTGCCAGCAGCCCCGGGACACCCGCCAGGAACACTGAAGCTTTCTTT
CDR3aa: CASSPGTPARNTEAFF
d_gene: NA
j_gene: TRBJ1-1
v_gene: TRBV5-4
abundance: NA

CDR3nt: TGTGCCAGCAGCTCCCCGACTGGAGGGGTGATTGAAGCTTTCTTT
CDR3aa: CASSSPTGGVIEAFF
d_gene: NA
j_gene: TRBJ1-1
v_gene: TRBV7-9
abundance: NA

CDR3nt: TGTGCCAGTCATCAGGCTGACACTGAAGCTTTCTTT
CDR3aa: CASHQADTEAFF
d_gene: NA
j_gene: TRBJ1-1
v_gene: TRBV2
abundance: NA

CDR3nt: TGTGCCAGCAGCTTATCGGGGAACAGCAATCAGCCCCAGCATTTT
CDR3aa: CASSLSGNSNQPQHF
d_gene: NA
j_gene: TRBJ1-5
v_gene: TRBV7-2
abundance: NA

CDR3nt: TGTGCCAGCAGTTATCTAGCGGGGGGGCATGGCGGGGAGCTGTTTTTT
CDR3aa: CASSYLAGGHGGELFF
d_gene: TRBD2
j_gene: TRBJ2-2
v_gene: TRBV6-6
abundance: NA

CDR3nt: TGTGCCAGCAGCTTAGTAAGCGGGAGGGTCTACGAGCAGTACTTC
CDR3aa: CASSLVSGRVYEQYF
d_gene: TRBD2
j_gene: TRBJ2-7
v_gene: TRBV7-9
abundance: NA

CDR3nt: TGTGCCAGCAGTGCGAGGACTAGCGGGGGCTCCTACAATGAGCAGTTCTTC
CDR3aa: CASSARTSGGSYNEQFF
d_gene: TRBD2
j_gene: TRBJ2-1
v_gene: TRBV28
abundance: once

CDR3nt: TGCGCCAGCAGCCGAGGGACAGGAGCTCTGTACGGAAACACCATATATTTT
CDR3aa: CASSRGTGALYGNTIYF
d_gene: TRBD1
j_gene: TRBJ1-3
v_gene: TRBV5-1
abundance: NA

CDR3nt: TGTGCCAGCAGGTCCTTCCCGAACACTGAAGCTTTCTTT
CDR3aa: CASRSFPNTEAFF
d_gene: NA
j_gene: TRBJ1-1
v_gene: TRBV7-3
abundance: few

CDR3nt: TGTGCCTGGAGGGTGGTTGGACACGGCTACACCTTC
CDR3aa: CAWRVVGHGYTF
d_gene: NA
j_gene: TRBJ1-2
v_gene: TRBV30
abundance: NA

CDR3nt: TGTGCCAGCAGTGGACCGACCATTAGGACAGGAGGGTTAGAGACCCAGTACTTC
CDR3aa: CASSGPTIRTGGLETQYF
d_gene: NA
j_gene: TRBJ2-5
v_gene: TRBV2
abundance: NA

CDR3nt: TGCGCCAGCAGCTTACAGGGGGCGGACAATGAGCAGTTCTTC
CDR3aa: CASSLQGADNEQFF
d_gene: TRBD1
j_gene: TRBJ2-1
v_gene: TRBV5-1
abundance: once

CDR3nt: TGTGCCAGTAGTTCTACGGGACAAGTCAAAAACATTCAGTACTTC
CDR3aa: CASSSTGQVKNIQYF
d_gene: NA
j_gene: TRBJ2-4
v_gene: TRBV19
abundance: NA

CDR3nt: TGCGCCAGCAGCTTCCCCAGAGGATCTGGGGCCAACGTCCTGACTTTC
CDR3aa: CASSFPRGSGANVLTF
d_gene: NA
j_gene: TRBJ2-6
v_gene: TRBV5-1
abundance: NA

CDR3nt: TGTGCCTGGAGTCGGGGTCAACGTTACGACAATGAGCAGTTCTTC
CDR3aa: CAWSRGQRYDNEQFF
d_gene: NA
j_gene: TRBJ2-1
v_gene: TRBV30
abundance: once

CDR3nt: TGTGCCAGTAGTATAGGGGGCAGAAACACAGATACGCAGTATTTT
CDR3aa: CASSIGGRNTDTQYF
d_gene: NA
j_gene: TRBJ2-3
v_gene: TRBV19
abundance: once

CDR3nt: TGCAGCGTAATAGCGGGAGGGCTCGCCTACGAGCAGTACTTC
CDR3aa: CSVIAGGLAYEQYF
d_gene: TRBD2
j_gene: TRBJ2-7
v_gene: TRBV29-1
abundance: NA

CDR3nt: TGCGCCAGCAGCCAAGATTTCAGTCATGAAAAACTGTTTTTT
CDR3aa: CASSQDFSHEKLFF
d_gene: NA
j_gene: TRBJ1-4
v_gene: TRBV4-3
abundance: NA

CDR3nt: TGTGCCAGCAGTTACTCAGGGGGTGGGGGCACTGAAGCTTTCTTT
CDR3aa: CASSYSGGGGTEAFF
d_gene: NA
j_gene: TRBJ1-1
v_gene: TRBV6-6
abundance: NA

CDR3nt: TGTGCCAGCAGTTTGACTAGCGGGGGGTCCTCCTACAATGAGCAGTTCTTC
CDR3aa: CASSLTSGGSSYNEQFF
d_gene: TRBD2
j_gene: TRBJ2-1
v_gene: TRBV27
abundance: NA

CDR3nt: TGTGCCAGCAGCCAGTGGACAGGATACAATGAGCAGTTCTTC
CDR3aa: CASSQWTGYNEQFF
d_gene: TRBD1
j_gene: TRBJ2-1
v_gene: TRBV14
abundance: once

CDR3nt: TGTGCCAGCAGCCGCGGGACACAGGGGGCACGCACAGATACGCAGTATTTT
CDR3aa: CASSRGTQGARTDTQYF
d_gene: TRBD1
j_gene: TRBJ2-3
v_gene: TRBV13
abundance: once

CDR3nt: TGTGCCACTACTGGGGCCAACGTCCTGACTTTC
CDR3aa: CATTGANVLTF
d_gene: NA
j_gene: TRBJ2-6
v_gene: TRBV30
abundance: NA

CDR3nt: TGCGCCAGCAGCCAAGAGAATTTGGAGGGGTTGTCGCAGTATTTT
CDR3aa: CASSQENLEGLSQYF
d_gene: NA
j_gene: TRBJ2-3
v_gene: TRBV4-3
abundance: NA

CDR3nt: TGTGCCAGCAGCTTGGGTCGGGTAGGGGCGTTGGACTATGGCTACACCTTC
CDR3aa: CASSLGRVGALDYGYTF
d_gene: NA
j_gene: TRBJ1-2
v_gene: TRBV5-4
abundance: once

CDR3nt: TGTGCCAGCTCAAGGTCTAGGCGGGGACCTCATAACTATGGCTACACCTTC
CDR3aa: CASSRSRRGPHNYGYTF
d_gene: NA
j_gene: TRBJ1-2
v_gene: TRBV18
abundance: NA

CDR3nt: TGTGCCAGCAGCCCCCTCCGAGACCGGCTTACAGATGGCTACACCTTC
CDR3aa: CASSPLRDRLTDGYTF
d_gene: NA
j_gene: TRBJ1-2
v_gene: TRBV27
abundance: NA

CDR3nt: TGTGCCAGCTCACAACTAGCGGACAATGAGCAGTTCTTC
CDR3aa: CASSQLADNEQFF
d_gene: TRBD2
j_gene: TRBJ2-1
v_gene: TRBV18
abundance: once

CDR3nt: TGTGCCATCAGTGGACTAGCGGGAGGGGAGCTGTTTTTT
CDR3aa: CAISGLAGGELFF
d_gene: TRBD2
j_gene: TRBJ2-2
v_gene: TRBV10-3
abundance: NA

CDR3nt: TGTGCCAGCAGCTTAGGGGTGCCGGGTGGAAACACCATATATTTT
CDR3aa: CASSLGVPGGNTIYF
d_gene: NA
j_gene: TRBJ1-3
v_gene: TRBV7-9
abundance: NA

CDR3nt: TGTGCCAGCAGCTTAGACCCCCTAGGGACCCAGTACTTC
CDR3aa: CASSLDPLGTQYF
d_gene: NA
j_gene: TRBJ2-5
v_gene: TRBV7-8
abundance: NA

CDR3nt: TGCGCCAGCAGCTTGGGAGACAGGGGTCTCGTGGGTGGCTACACCTTC
CDR3aa: CASSLGDRGLVGGYTF
d_gene: TRBD1
j_gene: TRBJ1-2
v_gene: TRBV5-1
abundance: NA

CDR3nt: TGTGCCAGCAGAGAGGAACTAGCGGGAGATGAGCAGTTCTTC
CDR3aa: CASREELAGDEQFF
d_gene: TRBD2
j_gene: TRBJ2-1
v_gene: TRBV5-4
abundance: NA

CDR3nt: TGTGCCAGCAGCGTCCGGGGGAGCACAGATACGCAGTATTTT
CDR3aa: CASSVRGSTDTQYF
d_gene: NA
j_gene: TRBJ2-3
v_gene: TRBV9
abundance: NA

CDR3nt: TGTGCCACCCGCCTACCGGGACAGGGATTGACAGATACGCAGTATTTT
CDR3aa: CATRLPGQGLTDTQYF
d_gene: TRBD1
j_gene: TRBJ2-3
v_gene: TRBV19
abundance: NA

CDR3nt: TGTGCCAGTAGTACGAGATTGGGGGCAGGGGGGGAGACCCAGTACTTC
CDR3aa: CASSTRLGAGGETQYF
d_gene: NA
j_gene: TRBJ2-5
v_gene: TRBV19
abundance: NA

CDR3nt: TGCGCCAGCAGTTATAGGACAGGGGATGAGCAGTACTTC
CDR3aa: CASSYRTGDEQYF
d_gene: TRBD1
j_gene: TRBJ2-7
v_gene: TRBV5-1
abundance: NA